The next 12 T cell receptor beta chains were all read from a single sample in a study of naive and memory T cell subsets. Two oligonucleotides, mixed equimolar, formed the beta constant-region primer covering TRBC1 and TRBC2. TCRdb processed the UMI-ligation and nested PCR reads anew with MiXCR; each CDR3 protein has one entry. This sample yields roughly 98,000 distinct CDR3 sequences, of which 7% are seen a single time; 1.6% belongs to the top ten. Specimen: central memory CD4+ T cells from blood. Receptors originate from a human donor in good health.

This clonotype was observed a few times. The rearrangement links TRBV4-1 to TRBJ1-2; the D gene is possibly TRBD1 (5 bases). From germline, CDR1 is MGHRA and CDR2 YSYEKL. This CDR3 is built from 16 residues. Deletions cut 0 bases from V and 4 bases from J, with 15 bases between. The CDR3 bases are TGCGCCAGCAGCCAAGATGGGACCGAAACACTCTATGGCTACACCTTC. It specifies CASSQDGTETLYGYTF.

This clonotype was picked up a small number of times. V usage is TRBV6-1 and J usage is TRBJ2-2; D might be TRBD1 (6 bases). The CDR3 extends over 15 amino acids. The germline V gene encodes CDR1 MNHNS and CDR2 SASEGT. The germline V and J ends were trimmed by 4 bases and 1 base, with 10 bases remaining between them. The DNA for the CDR3 is TGTGCCAGCAGTGTGGGACATTGGAACACCGGGGAGCTGTTTTTT. Its translation is CASSVGHWNTGELFF.

This clonotype was detected ten times or more. J is TRBJ1-1 and V is TRBV6-2 or TRBV6-3; D gene unclear. The CDR3 totals 13 residues. Between the trimmed V and J ends, which lost 2 bases and 3 bases, there was a span of 7 bases. Looked up from germline, CDR1 is MNHEY and CDR2 is SVGEGT. The CDR3 coding sequence is TGTGCCAGCAGTTACCGCAGCTACACTGAAGCTTTCTTT. This translates into CASSYRSYTEAFF.

The rearrangement uses TRBV5-1 and TRBJ2-2; possibly TRBD2 for D (5 bases). V shed 5 bases and J shed 7 bases, with 15 bases lying between them. Per the germline V gene, CDR1 is SGHRS and CDR2 is YFSETQ. The CDR3 runs to 14 residues. The CDR3 reads CASRAHLAIGELFF. In DNA, the CDR3 is TGCGCCAGCAGGGCCCACCTAGCAATCGGGGAGCTGTTTTTT.

As to this clonotype: It may be a read error: a sequence one base away is much more abundant. The chain employs TRBV9 and TRBJ1-1; D unclear. CDR1 and CDR2 (germline): SGDLS, YYNGEE. CDR3 length equals 14 residues. V lost 1 base to trimming and J lost 1 base, with 8 bases between them. CDR3 loop: CASSVPESNTEAFF. The DNA for the CDR3 is TGTGCCAGCAGCGTACCGGAATCGAACACTGAAGCTTTCTTT.

There are many counts of this clonotype. The chain couples TRBV18 to TRBJ1-2; D gene ambiguous. There are 16 residues in the CDR3. V lost 3 bases, J lost 5 bases, and 19 bases lay in between. Germline-derived CDR1 and CDR2 are KGHSH and LQKENI. DNA for the CDR3: TGTGCCAGCTCACCCCCTGTTCGGGGTCCCGGTTATGGCTACACCTTC. Translation: CASSPPVRGPGYGYTF.

This clonotype has ten or more counts. The chain carries TRBV6-5 and TRBJ1-1; TRBD1 matches at 10 bases. The CDR3 has 16 amino acids. The V gene's germline CDR1 is MNHEY and CDR2 SVGAGI. V trimming: 2 bases; J trimming: 3 bases; junction bases outside the gene matches: 6. CDR3 nucleotides: TGTGCCAGCAGTTACCGTCGGACAGGGGGTTACACTGAAGCTTTCTTT. The encoded protein is CASSYRRTGGYTEAFF.

In this sample, this clonotype turned up many times. The chain couples TRBV29-1 to TRBJ2-5; 8 bases match TRBD2. V trimming: 7 bases; J trimming: 6 bases; junction bases outside the gene matches: 7. Germline-derived CDR1 and CDR2 are SQVTM and ANQGSEA. The CDR3 loop spans 12 amino acids. CDR3 sequence reads: CSGSRGAKTQYF. DNA for the CDR3: TGCAGCGGGTCGCGGGGGGCGAAGACCCAGTACTTC. Based on the CDR3 plus reference TRBV29-1 and TRBJ2-5, the full variable domain is SAVISQKPSRDICQRGTSLTIQCQVDSQVTMMFWYRQQPGQSLTLIATANQGSEATYESGFVIDKFPISRPNLTFSTLTVSNMSPEDSSIYLCSGSRGAKTQYFGPGTRLLVL.

V gene TRBV19 combines with J gene TRBJ2-7; D is possibly TRBD1 (5 bases). The CDR3 runs to 12 residues. The V gene's germline CDR1 is LNHDA and CDR2 SQIVND (reference sequence). With 3 bases removed from V and 7 bases from J, the gap between germline ends came to 10 bases. CDR3 DNA sequence: TGTGCCAGTAGTATGGATGGGGCAGAGCAGTACTTC. Translating it yields CASSMDGAEQYF.

This clonotype has at least ten counts. V and J are TRBV18 and TRBJ1-2, with D unclear. In germline, CDR1 is KGHSH, CDR2 LQKENI. The CDR3 runs 15 residues. Trimming stripped 1 base from V and 0 bases from J, with 9 bases between. CDR3 region: CASSPRADPNYGYTF. CDR3 nucleotides: TGTGCCAGCTCACCACGGGCAGATCCTAACTATGGCTACACCTTC.

This clonotype was detected many times. V is TRBV2 and J is TRBJ1-5, with a weak D call TRBD1 (5 bases). The V end was cut by 7 bases, the J end by 6 bases, with 22 bases between. In germline, CDR1 is SNHLY, CDR2 FYNNEI. The CDR3 consists of 16 residues. The CDR3 DNA is TGTGCCAGCATGGGGCAGGCCCTCACTAGCGGTCAGCCCCAGCATTTT. As protein: CASMGQALTSGQPQHF. Full variable domain (rest looked up from reference TRBV2 and TRBJ1-5): EPEVTQTPSHQVTQMGQEVILRCVPISNHLYFYWYRQILGQKVEFLVSFYNNEISEKSEIFDDQFSVERPDGSNFTLKIRSTKLEDSAMYFCASMGQALTSGQPQHFGDGTRLSIL.

This clonotype was seen more than once but under ten times. The V gene is TRBV30, the J gene TRBJ2-2; tentatively, D is TRBD2 (5 bases). Between the trimmed V and J ends, which lost 3 bases and 7 bases, there was a span of 9 bases. The length of the CDR3 is 12 residues. The germline CDR1 and CDR2 sequences are GTSNPN and SVGIG (reference sequence). This CDR3 is CAWRRGIGELFF. The CDR3 bases are TGTGCCTGGAGACGGGGAATCGGGGAGCTGTTTTTT. Looking up the rest from reference TRBV30 and TRBJ2-2 gives the full variable domain: SQTIHQWPATLVQPVGSPLSLECTVEGTSNPNLYWYRQAAGRGLQLLFYSVGIGQISSEVPQNLSASRPQDRQFILSSKKLLLSDSGFYLCAWRRGIGELFFGEGSRLTVL.